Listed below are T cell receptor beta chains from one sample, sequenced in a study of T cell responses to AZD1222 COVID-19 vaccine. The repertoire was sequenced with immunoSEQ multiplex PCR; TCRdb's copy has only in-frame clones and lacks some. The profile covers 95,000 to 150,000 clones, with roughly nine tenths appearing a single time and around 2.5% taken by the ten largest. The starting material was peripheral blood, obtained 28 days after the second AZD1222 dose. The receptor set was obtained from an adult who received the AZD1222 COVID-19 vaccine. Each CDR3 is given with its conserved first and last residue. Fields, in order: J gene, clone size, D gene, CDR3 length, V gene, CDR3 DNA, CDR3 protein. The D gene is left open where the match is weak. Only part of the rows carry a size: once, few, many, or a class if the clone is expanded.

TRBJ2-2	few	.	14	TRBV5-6	TGTGCCAGCAGCTTGGTTGGTGGCACCGGGGAGCTGTTTTTT	CASSLVGGTGELFF
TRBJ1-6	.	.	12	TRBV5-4	TGTGCCAGCAGCTTTTCCCTCGGGTCCCTCCACTTT	CASSFSLGSLHF
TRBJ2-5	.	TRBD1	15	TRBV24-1	TGTGCCACCAGTGACCCCGGGACAGTTCAAGAGACCCAGTACTTC	CATSDPGTVQETQYF
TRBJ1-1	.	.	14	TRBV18	TGTGCCAGCTCACCAGGGGCAGGGAACACTGAAGCTTTCTTT	CASSPGAGNTEAFF
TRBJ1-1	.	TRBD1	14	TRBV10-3	TGTGCCATCAGTGAAGGACAGGAGGGGACTGAAGCTTTCTTT	CAISEGQEGTEAFF
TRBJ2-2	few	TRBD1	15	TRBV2	TGTGCCACTCAAGGGGGACAGGGTGGAACCGGGGAGCTGTTTTTT	CATQGGQGGTGELFF
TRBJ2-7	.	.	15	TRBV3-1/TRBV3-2	TGTGCCAGCAGCTGCGGGGGCCATACTACCTACGAGCAGTACTTC	CASSCGGHTTYEQYF
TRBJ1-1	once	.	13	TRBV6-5	TGTGCCAGCAGTTACCGGGGGTATAGGGAAGCTTTCTTT	CASSYRGYREAFF
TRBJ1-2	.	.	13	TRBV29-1	TGCAGCGTTGGCTTGGGACGAGCATATGGCTACACCTTC	CSVGLGRAYGYTF
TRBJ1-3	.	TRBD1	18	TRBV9	TGTGCCAGCAGCGTAGGTCCCGGGACAGGTCTCTCTGGAAACACCATATATTTT	CASSVGPGTGLSGNTIYF
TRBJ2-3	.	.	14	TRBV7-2	TGTGCCAGCAGCCCCCCAGACCCAGCAGATACGCAGTATTTT	CASSPPDPADTQYF
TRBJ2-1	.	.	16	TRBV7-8	TGTGCCAGCAGCTTAACACACTCAAGTGGGTACAATGAGCAGTTCTTC	CASSLTHSSGYNEQFF
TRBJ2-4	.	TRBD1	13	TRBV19	TGTGCCAGTAGTAACCGGGACAGGAACATTCAGTACTTC	CASSNRDRNIQYF
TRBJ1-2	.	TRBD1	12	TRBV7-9	TGTGCCAGCCCGCAGGGGGTGAGTGGCTACACCTTC	CASPQGVSGYTF
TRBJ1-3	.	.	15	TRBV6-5	TGTGCCAGCAGAATAAACGGACTCTCTGGAAACACCATATATTTT	CASRINGLSGNTIYF
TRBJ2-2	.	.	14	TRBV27	TGTGCCAGCAGTTTACATAAGGGGCCCGGGGAGCTGTTTTTT	CASSLHKGPGELFF
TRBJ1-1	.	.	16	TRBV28	TGTGCCAGCAGTTTTGGCCAGGGTTTGGGGAACACTGAAGCTTTCTTT	CASSFGQGLGNTEAFF
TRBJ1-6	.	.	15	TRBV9	TGTGCCAGCAGCGTAGGTGCGGGAATAGGGTCACCCCTCCACTTT	CASSVGAGIGSPLHF
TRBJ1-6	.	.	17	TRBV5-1	TGCGCCAGCAGCCCCCGGAGACTTCAGCCGGGGAATTCACCCCTCCACTTT	CASSPRRLQPGNSPLHF
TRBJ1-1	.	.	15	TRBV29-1	TGCAGCGTCGAGAGGGGGACGGGAATGAACACTGAAGCTTTCTTT	CSVERGTGMNTEAFF
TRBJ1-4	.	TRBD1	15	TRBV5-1	TGCGCCAGCAGCTTGGTGCCAGGGGGCGCAGAAAAACTGTTTTTT	CASSLVPGGAEKLFF
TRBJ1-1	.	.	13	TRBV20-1	TGCAGTGCTAGTTACAGCTCGAACACTGAAGCTTTCTTT	CSASYSSNTEAFF
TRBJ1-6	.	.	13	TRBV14	TGTGCCAGCAGCCAACAGGTTAATTCACCCCTCCACTTT	CASSQQVNSPLHF
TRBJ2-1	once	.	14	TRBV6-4	TGTGCCAGCAGCCGAGGACCTGACTACAATGAGCAGTTCTTC	CASSRGPDYNEQFF
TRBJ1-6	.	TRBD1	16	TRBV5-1	TGCGCCAGCAGCTTGGACGTGACAGGGAGTTATTCACCCCTCCACTTT	CASSLDVTGSYSPLHF
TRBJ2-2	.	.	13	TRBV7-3	TGTGCCAGCAGCTTAAGCATACCCGGGGAGCTGTTTTTT	CASSLSIPGELFF
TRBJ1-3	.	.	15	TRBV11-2	TGTGCCAGCAGCTTCGTCAGGAGCTCTGGAAACACCATATATTTT	CASSFVRSSGNTIYF
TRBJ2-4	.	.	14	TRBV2	TGTGCCAGCAGTGACTCCCCCCAGGGAAACATTCAGTACTTC	CASSDSPQGNIQYF
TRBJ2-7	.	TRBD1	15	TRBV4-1	TGCGCCAGCAGCAAACCGGGACAGGGGTCCTACGAGCAGTACTTC	CASSKPGQGSYEQYF
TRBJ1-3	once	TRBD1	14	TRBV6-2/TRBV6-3	TGTGCCAGCAGTTTCAGGGGGCTTGGAAACACCATATATTTT	CASSFRGLGNTIYF
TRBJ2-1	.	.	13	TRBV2	TGTGCCAGCGGCCTCCTAGGAAGCAATGAGCAGTTCTTC	CASGLLGSNEQFF
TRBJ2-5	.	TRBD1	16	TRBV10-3	TGTGCCATCAGTGAGGAGGGGGCGAGGTACCAAGAGACCCAGTACTTC	CAISEEGARYQETQYF
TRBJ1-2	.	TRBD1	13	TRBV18	TGTGCCAGCTCACCAGACAGGGTCTATGGCTACACCTTC	CASSPDRVYGYTF
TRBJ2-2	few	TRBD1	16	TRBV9	TGTGCCAGCAGCGTAGCGGGACAGGGCTTCACCGGGGAGCTGTTTTTT	CASSVAGQGFTGELFF
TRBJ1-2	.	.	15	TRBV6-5	TGTGCCAGCAGTTACTCGAGGCAGGCTAACTATGGCTACACCTTC	CASSYSRQANYGYTF
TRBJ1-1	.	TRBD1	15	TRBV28	TGTGCCAGCAGTTCCGGGACAGGGGTAAATACTGAAGCTTTCTTT	CASSSGTGVNTEAFF
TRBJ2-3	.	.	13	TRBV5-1	TGCGCCAGCAGAGTTGGGGGTGCAGATACGCAGTATTTT	CASRVGGADTQYF
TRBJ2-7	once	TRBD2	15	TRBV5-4	TGTGCCAGCAGCCCGGGAGGGGGGAGGTCCTACGAGCAGTACTTC	CASSPGGGRSYEQYF
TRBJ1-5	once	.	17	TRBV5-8	TGTGCCAGCAGCAAGACGCGGACGGTACGTGACAATCAGCCCCAGCATTTT	CASSKTRTVRDNQPQHF
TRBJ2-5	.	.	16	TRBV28	TGTGCCAGCAGCACACTACGGGCCAGGGGATCGACGGCCCAGTACTTC	CASSTLRARGSTAQYF
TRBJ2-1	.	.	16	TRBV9	TGTGCCAGCAGCGCTACTGGGGGGAGCTCCTACAATGAGCAGTTCTTC	CASSATGGSSYNEQFF